This T cell receptor beta chain appears in the sequencing data of a study of neurological immune-mediated disorders. Many counts were recorded for this clonotype. Its antigen is currently unknown. Each CDR3 protein is one row after TCRdb ran MiXCR on the 5' RACE reads. The data show 70,000 to 95,000 distinct CDR3 sequences, around 14% seen once. Study-wide results and limits: Because no CDR3 amino acid sequences were shared across subjects by expanded clones, private repertoires were suggested in all groups.

Indicated time point: longitudinal time-point 2. The CDR3 has 17 amino acids. In germline, CDR1 is MRHNA, CDR2 SNTAGT. Trimming cost V 1 base and J 0 bases, with 12 bases left between them. This chain joins TRBV6-4 and TRBJ2-2, with D unresolved. What was sequenced was PBMCs. This TCR came from a female donor with HTLV-1-associated myelopathy (HAM/TSP). CDR3 residues: CASSDFIRQSNTGELFF. CDR3 coding DNA: TGTGCCAGCAGTGACTTCATACGGCAATCGAACACCGGGGAGCTGTTTTTT.